This T cell receptor beta chain was identified during a study of tumor-infiltrating lymphocytes in primary liver carcinoma. Study at large: Sample yields, roughly 3.65 to 7.13 million productive TCRbeta reads, were similar across the tissue types. The study's findings and limits: Unsorted bulk samples meant CD4+ and CD8+ repertoires went uncompared.

A remark on this clonotype: Its specificity is unknown. A much larger clone sits a single nucleotide away, making a read error possible. Because it lacks the conserved phenylalanine or tryptophan at the end, this CDR3 is likely a read error.

V shed 4 bases and J shed 5 bases, with 15 bases lying between them. Germline assignment: CDR1 SGHDT and CDR2 YYEEEE. This CDR3 comprises 14 residues. TCR beta cDNA was prepared out of 500 ng total RNA by means of a constant-region primer. Investigators got TCR beta libraries out of three nested multiplex PCR rounds, done with slightly modified ARM-PCR. Forward primers for TRBV1-TRBV30 and a C-beta reverse primer served the first two PCR rounds, at around 9 cycles each. MiXCR was run by TCRdb on the multiplex PCR reads, yielding one entry per CDR3 protein. In the table there are almost 200,000 distinct CDR3 sequences, less than 75% of which are singletons. Germline DNA was extracted alongside blood RNA, which was obtained from unsorted whole blood.

J is TRBJ1-2 and V is TRBV5-6, with a weak D call TRBD1 (6 bases). Sequencing was carried out using peripheral blood. This clonotype was obtained from a woman in her sixties with primary liver carcinoma and hepatitis B virus infection. DNA for the CDR3: TGTGCCAGCAGCCCGCTCGGACAGTTATATGGCTACACCTCC. Translated: CASSPLGQLYGYTS.